This record covers a single T cell receptor (beta chain). Produced via immunoSEQ multiplex PCR; TCRdb's table is partial and in-frame only. The sample records hundreds of thousands of clones, 70% to 90% being singletons. This specimen comes from a study of blood T cell repertoires in COVID-19. The CDR3 totals 16 residues. CDR1 is KGHSH and CDR2 is LQKENI in the germline V gene. The V gene lost 2 bases and the J gene lost 3 bases, with 11 bases spanning the gap. The chain joins TRBV18 to TRBJ1-6; maybe TRBD1 (5 bases). What was sequenced was peripheral blood. The sequence was obtained from a woman of 80 years or more with acute or convalescent COVID-19. The CDR3 loop is CASSPSQGDYNSPLHF. CDR3 nucleotides: TGTGCCAGCTCACCATCTCAGGGCGACTATAATTCACCCCTCCACTTT. Together with reference TRBV18 and TRBJ1-6, the CDR3 gives the full variable domain: NAGVMQNPRHLVRRRGQEARLRCSPMKGHSHVYWYRQLPEEGLKFMVYLQKENIIDESGMPKERFSAEFPKEGPSILRIQQVVRGDSAAYFCASSPSQGDYNSPLHFGNGTRLTVT.